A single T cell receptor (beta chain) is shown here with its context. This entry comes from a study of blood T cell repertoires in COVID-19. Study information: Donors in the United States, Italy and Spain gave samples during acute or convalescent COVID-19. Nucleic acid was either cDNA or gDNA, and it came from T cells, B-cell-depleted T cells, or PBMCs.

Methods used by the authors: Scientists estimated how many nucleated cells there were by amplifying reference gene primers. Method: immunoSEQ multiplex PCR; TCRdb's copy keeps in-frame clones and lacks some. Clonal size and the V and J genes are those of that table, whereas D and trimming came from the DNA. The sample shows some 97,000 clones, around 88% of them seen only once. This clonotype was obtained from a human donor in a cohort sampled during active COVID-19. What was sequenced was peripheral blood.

The CDR3 DNA reads as TGTGCCAGCTCACCAGGGACAGAGGGTTCACCCCTCCACTTT. Amino acids: CASSPGTEGSPLHF. The chain combines TRBV18 with TRBJ1-6, with 7 bases that match TRBD1. Germline lookup yields CDR1 KGHSH and CDR2 LQKENI. After removal of 2 bases from V and 9 bases from J, the junction contained 4 bases not matched to a gene. The CDR3 is 14 amino acids. The full variable domain, in which reference TRBV18 and TRBJ1-6 provide the parts outside the CDR3, is NAGVMQNPRHLVRRRGQEARLRCSPMKGHSHVYWYRQLPEEGLKFMVYLQKENIIDESGMPKERFSAEFPKEGPSILRIQQVVRGDSAAYFCASSPGTEGSPLHFGNGTRLTVT.